The clone carrying this TCR beta chain has more than one count but fewer than ten. The sample is drawn from a study of blood T cell repertoires in COVID-19. How the authors handled the data: Nucleated cell number was recorded as an estimate derived from reference gene primer amplification. The method was immunoSEQ multiplex PCR; TCRdb's version includes in-frame clones alone and lacks a portion of them. The V and J calls and clone size were taken over from that table, and D and trimming were inferred from the DNA. The sample shows approximately 82,000 clones, approximately 92% of them seen only once. The V and J ends lost 5 bases and 4 bases, in that order; junction bases with no gene match: 9. Germline assignment: CDR1 SGHAT and CDR2 FQNNGV. The CDR3 is 15 amino acids.

This chain connects TRBV11-2 to TRBJ2-7; 9 positions match TRBD2. The receptor comes from a woman aged 55-70 years with active COVID-19. The specimen was peripheral blood. The DNA for the CDR3 is TGTGCCAGCAGCGCAAATAGCGGGAGACAGTACGAGCAGTACTTC. This gives the protein CASSANSGRQYEQYF.